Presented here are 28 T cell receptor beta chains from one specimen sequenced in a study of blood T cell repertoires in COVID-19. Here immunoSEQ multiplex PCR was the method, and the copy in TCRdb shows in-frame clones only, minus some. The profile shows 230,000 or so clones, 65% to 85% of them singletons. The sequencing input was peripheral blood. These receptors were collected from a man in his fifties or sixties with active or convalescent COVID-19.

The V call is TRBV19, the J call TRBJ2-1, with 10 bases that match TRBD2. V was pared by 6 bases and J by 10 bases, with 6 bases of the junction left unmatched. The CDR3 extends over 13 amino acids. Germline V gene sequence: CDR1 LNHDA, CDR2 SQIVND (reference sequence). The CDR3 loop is CASRLDSGGEQFF. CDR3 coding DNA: TGTGCCAGTAGACTAGATAGCGGGGGGGAGCAGTTCTTC.

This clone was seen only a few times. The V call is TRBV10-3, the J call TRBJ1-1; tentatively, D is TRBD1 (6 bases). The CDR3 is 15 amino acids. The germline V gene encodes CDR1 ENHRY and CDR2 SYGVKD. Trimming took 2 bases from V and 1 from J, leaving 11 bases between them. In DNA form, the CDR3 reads TGTGCCATCAGTGAGCCGGGGGGCAGGAACACTGAAGCTTTCTTT. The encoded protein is CAISEPGGRNTEAFF.

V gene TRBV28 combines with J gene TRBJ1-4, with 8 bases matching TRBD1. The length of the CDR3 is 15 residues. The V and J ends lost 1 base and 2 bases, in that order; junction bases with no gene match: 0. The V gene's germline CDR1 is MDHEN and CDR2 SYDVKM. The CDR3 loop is CASSLSGGTNEKLFF. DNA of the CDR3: TGTGCCAGCAGTTTATCAGGGGGCACTAATGAAAAACTGTTTTTT.

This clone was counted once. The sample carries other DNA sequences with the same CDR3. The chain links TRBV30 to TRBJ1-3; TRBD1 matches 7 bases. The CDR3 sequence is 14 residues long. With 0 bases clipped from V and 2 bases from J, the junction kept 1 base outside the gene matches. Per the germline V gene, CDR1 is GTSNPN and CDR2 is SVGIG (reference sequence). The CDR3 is CAWSVQGAGNTIYF. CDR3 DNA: TGTGCCTGGAGTGTCCAGGGGGCTGGAAACACCATATATTTT. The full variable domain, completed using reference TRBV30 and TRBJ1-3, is SQTIHQWPATLVQPVGSPLSLECTVEGTSNPNLYWYRQAAGRGLQLLFYSVGIGQISSEVPQNLSASRPQDRQFILSSKKLLLSDSGFYLCAWSVQGAGNTIYFGEGSWLTVV.

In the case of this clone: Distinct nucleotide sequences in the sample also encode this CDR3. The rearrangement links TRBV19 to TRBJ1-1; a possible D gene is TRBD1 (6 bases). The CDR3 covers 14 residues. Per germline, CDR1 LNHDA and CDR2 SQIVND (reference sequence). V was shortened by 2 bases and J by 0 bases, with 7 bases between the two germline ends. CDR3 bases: TGTGCCAGTAGTATAACAGGGATGAACACTGAAGCTTTCTTT. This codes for CASSITGMNTEAFF.

The CDR3 region has the DNA TGCAGCGTTGTGGGGCTAGCGGGGGGCTCCTTCAACTACAATGAGCAGTTCTTC. Translated, it gives CSVVGLAGGSFNYNEQFF. V usage is TRBV29-1 and J usage is TRBJ2-1; 11 bases agree with TRBD2. The germline gives CDR1 SQVTM, CDR2 ANQGSEA. J was trimmed by 3 bases and V by 4 bases; bases with no gene match: 14. The CDR3 covers 18 residues.

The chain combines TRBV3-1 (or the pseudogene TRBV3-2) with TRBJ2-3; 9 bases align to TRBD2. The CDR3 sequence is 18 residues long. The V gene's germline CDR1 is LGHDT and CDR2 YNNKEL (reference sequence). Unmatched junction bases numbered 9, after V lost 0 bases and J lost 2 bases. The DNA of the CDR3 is TGTGCCAGCAGCCAAGATCCGAAGCGGGGGGCCTTCACAGATACGCAGTATTTT. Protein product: CASSQDPKRGAFTDTQYF.

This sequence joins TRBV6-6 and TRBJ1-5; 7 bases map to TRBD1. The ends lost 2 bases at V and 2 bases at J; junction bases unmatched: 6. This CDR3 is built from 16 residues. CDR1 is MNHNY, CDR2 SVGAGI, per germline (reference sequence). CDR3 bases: TGTGCCAGCAGTTACGGGCTAGACAGGGGCAATCAGCCCCAGCATTTT. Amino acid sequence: CASSYGLDRGNQPQHF.

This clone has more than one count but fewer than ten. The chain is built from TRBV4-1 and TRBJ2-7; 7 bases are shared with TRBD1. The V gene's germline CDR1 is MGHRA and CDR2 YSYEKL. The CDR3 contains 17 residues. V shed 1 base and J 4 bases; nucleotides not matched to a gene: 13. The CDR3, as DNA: TGCGCCAGCAGCCAAGTGACTCCGGGACAGACTATTTACGAGCAGTACTTC. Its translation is CASSQVTPGQTIYEQYF.

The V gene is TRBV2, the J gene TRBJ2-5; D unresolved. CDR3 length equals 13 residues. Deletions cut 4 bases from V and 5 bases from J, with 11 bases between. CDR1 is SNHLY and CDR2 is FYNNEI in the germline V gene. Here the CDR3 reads CASSVRQVETQYF. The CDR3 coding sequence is TGTGCCAGCAGTGTTCGGCAGGTGGAGACCCAGTACTTC.

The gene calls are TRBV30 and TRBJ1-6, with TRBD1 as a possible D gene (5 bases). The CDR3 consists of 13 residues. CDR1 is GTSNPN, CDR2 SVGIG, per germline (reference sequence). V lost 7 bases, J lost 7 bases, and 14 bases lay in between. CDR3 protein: CASKAGLNSPLHF. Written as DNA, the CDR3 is TGTGCCTCAAAGGCAGGGTTGAATTCACCCCTCCACTTT.

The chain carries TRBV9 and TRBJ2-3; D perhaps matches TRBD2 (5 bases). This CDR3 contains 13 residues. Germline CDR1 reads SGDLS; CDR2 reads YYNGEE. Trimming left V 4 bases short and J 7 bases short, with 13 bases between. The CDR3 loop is CASSPRGKNTQYF. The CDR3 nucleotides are TGTGCCAGCAGCCCCAGAGGGAAAAATACGCAGTATTTT.

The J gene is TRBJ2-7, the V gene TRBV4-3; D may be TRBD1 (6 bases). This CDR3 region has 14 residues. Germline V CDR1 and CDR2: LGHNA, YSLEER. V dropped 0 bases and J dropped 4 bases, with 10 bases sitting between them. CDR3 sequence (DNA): TGCGCCAGCAGCCAAGAGGAAGGGGGTTACGAGCAGTACTTC. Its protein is CASSQEEGGYEQYF.

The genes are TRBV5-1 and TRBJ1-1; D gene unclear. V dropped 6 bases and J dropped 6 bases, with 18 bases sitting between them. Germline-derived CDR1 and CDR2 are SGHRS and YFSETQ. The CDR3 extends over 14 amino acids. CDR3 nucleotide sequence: TGCGCCAGCAAAGGTCACAGAGACGTCCCTGAAGCTTTCTTT. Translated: CASKGHRDVPEAFF.

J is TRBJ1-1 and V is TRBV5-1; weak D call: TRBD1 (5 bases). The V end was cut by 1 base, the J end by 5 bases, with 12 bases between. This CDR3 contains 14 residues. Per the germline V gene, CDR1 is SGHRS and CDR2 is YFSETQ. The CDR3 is CASSLSGGWTEAFF. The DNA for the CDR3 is TGCGCCAGCAGCTTGTCCGGGGGATGGACTGAAGCTTTCTTT.

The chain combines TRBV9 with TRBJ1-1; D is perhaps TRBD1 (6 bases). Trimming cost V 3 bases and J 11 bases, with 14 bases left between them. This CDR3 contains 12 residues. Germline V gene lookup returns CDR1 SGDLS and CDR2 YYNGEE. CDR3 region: CASSDHTGTAFF. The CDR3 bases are TGTGCCAGCAGCGACCACACAGGGACCGCTTTCTTT.

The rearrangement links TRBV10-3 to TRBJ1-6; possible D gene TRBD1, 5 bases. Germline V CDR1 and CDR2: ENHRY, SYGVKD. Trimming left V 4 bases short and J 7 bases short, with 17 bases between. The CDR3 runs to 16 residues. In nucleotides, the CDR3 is TGTGCCATCAGTGTGGGGTTGGGGCAGGGAAATTCACCCCTCCACTTT. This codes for CAISVGLGQGNSPLHF.

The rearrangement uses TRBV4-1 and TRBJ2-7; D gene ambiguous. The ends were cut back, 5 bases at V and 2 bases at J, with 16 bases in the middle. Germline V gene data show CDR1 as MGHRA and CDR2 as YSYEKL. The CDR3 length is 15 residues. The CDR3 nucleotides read TGCGCCAGCAGCGGTCAAATAACTACGACCTACGAGCAGTACTTC. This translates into CASSGQITTTYEQYF.

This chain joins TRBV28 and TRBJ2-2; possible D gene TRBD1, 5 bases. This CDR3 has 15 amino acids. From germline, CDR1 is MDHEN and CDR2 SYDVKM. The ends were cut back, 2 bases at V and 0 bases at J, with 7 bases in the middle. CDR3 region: CASSLGAPNTGELFF. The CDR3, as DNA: TGTGCCAGCAGTTTAGGGGCCCCGAACACCGGGGAGCTGTTTTTT.

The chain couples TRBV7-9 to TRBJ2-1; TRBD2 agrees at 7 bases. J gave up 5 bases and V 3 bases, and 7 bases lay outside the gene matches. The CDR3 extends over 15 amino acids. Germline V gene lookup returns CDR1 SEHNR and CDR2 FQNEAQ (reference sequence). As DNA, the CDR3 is TGTGCCAGCAGCTTCTACGGGGGGAGGGACAATGAGCAGTTCTTC. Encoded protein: CASSFYGGRDNEQFF.

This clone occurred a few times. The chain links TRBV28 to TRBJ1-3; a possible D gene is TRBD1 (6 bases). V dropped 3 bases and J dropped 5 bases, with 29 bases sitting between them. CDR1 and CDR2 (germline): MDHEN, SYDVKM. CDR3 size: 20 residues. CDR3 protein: CASSFWDTGSIRGKRNTIYF. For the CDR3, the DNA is TGTGCCAGCAGTTTTTGGGACACAGGGTCCATTAGGGGGAAGAGAAACACCATATATTTT.

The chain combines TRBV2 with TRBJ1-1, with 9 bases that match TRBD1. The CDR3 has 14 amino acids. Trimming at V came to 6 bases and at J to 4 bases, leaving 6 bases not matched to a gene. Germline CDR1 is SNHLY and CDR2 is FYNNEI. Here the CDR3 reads CASRYTGGGTEAFF. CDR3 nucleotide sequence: TGTGCCAGCAGGTATACAGGGGGCGGCACTGAAGCTTTCTTT.

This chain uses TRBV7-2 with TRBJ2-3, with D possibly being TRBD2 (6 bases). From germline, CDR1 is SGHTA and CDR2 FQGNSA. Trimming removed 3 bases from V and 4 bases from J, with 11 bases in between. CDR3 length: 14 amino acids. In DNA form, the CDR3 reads TGTGCCAGCAGCTTTGGTGCTAGCGCAGATACGCAGTATTTT. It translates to CASSFGASADTQYF.

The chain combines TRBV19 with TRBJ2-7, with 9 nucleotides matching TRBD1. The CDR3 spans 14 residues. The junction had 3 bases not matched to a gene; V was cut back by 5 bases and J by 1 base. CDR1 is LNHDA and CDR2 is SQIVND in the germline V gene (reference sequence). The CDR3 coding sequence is TGTGCCAGTAGTTCGACAGGGGGTTCCTACGAGCAGTACTTC. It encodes CASSSTGGSYEQYF.

The CDR3 DNA sequence: TGTGCCAGCAGCCCTGGGGGGGGAGGCACTGAAGCTTTCTTT. Its translation is CASSPGGGGTEAFF. This sequence joins TRBV14 and TRBJ1-1; possible D gene TRBD1, 5 bases. From germline, CDR1 is SGHDN and CDR2 FVKESK. Between the trimmed V and J ends, which lost 4 bases and 4 bases, there was a span of 13 bases. The length of the CDR3 is 14 residues.

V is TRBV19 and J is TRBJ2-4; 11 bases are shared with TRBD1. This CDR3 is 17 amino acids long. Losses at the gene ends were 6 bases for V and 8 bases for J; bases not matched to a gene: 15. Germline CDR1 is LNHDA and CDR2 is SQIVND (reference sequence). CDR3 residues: CASSVAVRTGGFDIQYF. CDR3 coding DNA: TGTGCCAGTAGCGTAGCGGTGCGGACAGGGGGCTTTGACATTCAGTACTTC.

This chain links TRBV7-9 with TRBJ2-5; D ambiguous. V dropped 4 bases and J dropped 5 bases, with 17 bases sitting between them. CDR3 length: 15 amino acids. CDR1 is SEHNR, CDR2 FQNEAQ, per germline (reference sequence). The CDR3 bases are TGTGCCAGCAGCTCCCATTTGAACGACGGGGAGACCCAGTACTTC. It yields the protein CASSSHLNDGETQYF. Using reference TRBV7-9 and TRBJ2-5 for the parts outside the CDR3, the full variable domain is DTGVSQNPRHKITKRGQNVTFRCDPISEHNRLYWYRQTLGQGPEFLTYFQNEAQLEKSRLLSDRFSAERPKGSFSTLEIQRTEQGDSAMYLCASSSHLNDGETQYFGPGTRLLVL.

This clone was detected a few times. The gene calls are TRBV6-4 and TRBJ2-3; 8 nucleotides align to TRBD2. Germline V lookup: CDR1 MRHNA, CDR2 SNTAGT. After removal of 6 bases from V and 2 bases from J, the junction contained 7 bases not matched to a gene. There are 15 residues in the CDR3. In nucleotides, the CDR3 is TGTGCCAGCAGCTCCCAGCGGGGGAACACAGATACGCAGTATTTT. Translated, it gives CASSSQRGNTDTQYF.